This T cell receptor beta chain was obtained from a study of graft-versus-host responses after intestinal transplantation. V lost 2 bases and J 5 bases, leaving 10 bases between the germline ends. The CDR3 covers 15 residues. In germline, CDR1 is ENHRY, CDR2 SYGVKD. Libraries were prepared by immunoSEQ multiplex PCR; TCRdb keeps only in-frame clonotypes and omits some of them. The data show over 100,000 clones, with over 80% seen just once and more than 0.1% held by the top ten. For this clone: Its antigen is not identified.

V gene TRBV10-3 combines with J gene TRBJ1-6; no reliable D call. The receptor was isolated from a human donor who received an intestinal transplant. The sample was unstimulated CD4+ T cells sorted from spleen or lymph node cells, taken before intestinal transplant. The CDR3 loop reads CAISEAAVNNSPLHF. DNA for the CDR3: TGTGCCATCAGTGAGGCGGCAGTTAATAATTCACCCCTCCACTTT.